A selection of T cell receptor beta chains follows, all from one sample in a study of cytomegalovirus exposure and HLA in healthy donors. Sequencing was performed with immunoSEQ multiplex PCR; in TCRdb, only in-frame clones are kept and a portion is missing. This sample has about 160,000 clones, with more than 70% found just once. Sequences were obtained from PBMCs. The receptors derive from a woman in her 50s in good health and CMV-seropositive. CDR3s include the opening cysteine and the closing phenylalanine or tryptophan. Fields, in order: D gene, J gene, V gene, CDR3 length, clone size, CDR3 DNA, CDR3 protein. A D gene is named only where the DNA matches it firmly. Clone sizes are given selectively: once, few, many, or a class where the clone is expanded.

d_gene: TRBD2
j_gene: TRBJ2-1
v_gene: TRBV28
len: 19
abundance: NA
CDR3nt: TGTGCCAGCAGTCCACCAGGACTAGCGGGAACCAGCTCCTACAATGAGCAGTTCTTC
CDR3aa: CASSPPGLAGTSSYNEQFF

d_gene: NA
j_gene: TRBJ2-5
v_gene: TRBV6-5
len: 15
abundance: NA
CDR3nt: TGTGCCAGCAGTCCAGTTTTGGGGGGACAAGAGACCCAGTACTTC
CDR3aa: CASSPVLGGQETQYF

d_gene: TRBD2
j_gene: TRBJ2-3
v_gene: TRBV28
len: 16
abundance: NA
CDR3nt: TGTGCCAGCAGTCCAAGACTAGCGGGACAAACAGATACGCAGTATTTT
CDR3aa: CASSPRLAGQTDTQYF

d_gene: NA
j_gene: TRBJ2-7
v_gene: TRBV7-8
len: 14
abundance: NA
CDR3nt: TGTGCCAGCACTAACCGCAGGGTGGCCAACGAGCAGTACTTC
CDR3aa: CASTNRRVANEQYF

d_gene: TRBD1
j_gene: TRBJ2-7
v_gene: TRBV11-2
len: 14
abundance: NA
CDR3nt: TGTGCCAGCAGCCAGGACAGGGTATTCTACGAGCAGTACTTC
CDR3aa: CASSQDRVFYEQYF

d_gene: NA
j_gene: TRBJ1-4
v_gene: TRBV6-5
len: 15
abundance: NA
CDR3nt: TGTGCCAGCAGTTACCGCACAGGGTTGGATGAAAAACTGTTTTTT
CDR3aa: CASSYRTGLDEKLFF

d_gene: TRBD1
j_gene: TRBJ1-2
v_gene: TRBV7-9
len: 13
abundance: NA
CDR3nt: TGTGCCAGCAGCCACGGGGGACAGTCAGGTTACACCTTC
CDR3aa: CASSHGGQSGYTF

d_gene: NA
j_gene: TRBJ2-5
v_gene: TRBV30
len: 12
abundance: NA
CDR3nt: TGTGCCTTACAGGCGCTAGGGGAGACCCAGTACTTC
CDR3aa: CALQALGETQYF

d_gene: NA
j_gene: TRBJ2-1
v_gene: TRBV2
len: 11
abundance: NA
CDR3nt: TGTGCCAGTAAGACAGAGTATGAGCAGTTCTTC
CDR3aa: CASKTEYEQFF

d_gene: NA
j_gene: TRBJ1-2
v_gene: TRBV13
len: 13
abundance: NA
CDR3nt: TGTGCCAGCAGCTTCGAGCTGGCGAGGGGCTACACCTTC
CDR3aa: CASSFELARGYTF

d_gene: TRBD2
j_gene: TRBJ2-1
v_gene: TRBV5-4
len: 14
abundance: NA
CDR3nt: TGTGCCAGCAGCTCAGGACTAGCCTACAATGAGCAGTTCTTC
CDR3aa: CASSSGLAYNEQFF

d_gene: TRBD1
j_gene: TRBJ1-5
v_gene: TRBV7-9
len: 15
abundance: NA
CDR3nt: TGTTCCAGCAGCCCGGACAGGGGTGGCAATCAGCCCCAGCATTTT
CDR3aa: CSSSPDRGGNQPQHF

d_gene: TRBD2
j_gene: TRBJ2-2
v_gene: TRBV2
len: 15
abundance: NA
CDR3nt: TGTGCCAGCAGCATACTAGCGTCAGTTCGGGGGGAGCTGTTTTTT
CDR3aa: CASSILASVRGELFF

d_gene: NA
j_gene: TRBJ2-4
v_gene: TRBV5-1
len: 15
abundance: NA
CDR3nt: TGCGCCAGCAGCTTACTTCAGGGCCCCAAAAACATTCAGTACTTC
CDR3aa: CASSLLQGPKNIQYF

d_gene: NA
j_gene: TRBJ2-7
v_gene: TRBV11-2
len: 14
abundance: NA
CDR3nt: TGTGCCAGCAGCCTCTCCGGCAGGGCATACGAGCAGTACTTC
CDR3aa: CASSLSGRAYEQYF

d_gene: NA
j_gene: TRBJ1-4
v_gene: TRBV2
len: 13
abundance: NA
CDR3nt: TGTGCCAGCCGCGCAACAGGCCCCGAAAGACTGTTTTTT
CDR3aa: CASRATGPERLFF

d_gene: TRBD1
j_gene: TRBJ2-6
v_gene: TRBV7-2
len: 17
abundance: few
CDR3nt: TGTGCCAGCAGCATTACAGGGGCGGGCTCTGGGGCCAACGTCCTGACTTTC
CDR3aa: CASSITGAGSGANVLTF

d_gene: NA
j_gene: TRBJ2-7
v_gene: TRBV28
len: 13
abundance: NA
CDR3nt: TGTGCCAGCAGTATACAGGGTCCCTACGAGCAGTACTTC
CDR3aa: CASSIQGPYEQYF

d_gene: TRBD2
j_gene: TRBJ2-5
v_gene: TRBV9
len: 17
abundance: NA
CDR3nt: TGTGCCAGCAGCGTTCGAGGGACTAGCGGGAGGCACGGGACCCAGTACTTC
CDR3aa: CASSVRGTSGRHGTQYF

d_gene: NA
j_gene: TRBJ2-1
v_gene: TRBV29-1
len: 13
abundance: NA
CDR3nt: TGCAGCGTTGCAGTAGCGCTCTACAATGAGCAGTTCTTC
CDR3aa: CSVAVALYNEQFF

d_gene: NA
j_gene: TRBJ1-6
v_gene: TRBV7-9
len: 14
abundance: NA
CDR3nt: TGTGCCAGCAGCTTAATGCAGGGAGGTTCACCCCTCCACTTT
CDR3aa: CASSLMQGGSPLHF

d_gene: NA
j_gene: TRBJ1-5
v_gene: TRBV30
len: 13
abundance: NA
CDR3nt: TGTGCCTGGAGTCCGGAGAGGGATCAGCCCCAGCATTTT
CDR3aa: CAWSPERDQPQHF

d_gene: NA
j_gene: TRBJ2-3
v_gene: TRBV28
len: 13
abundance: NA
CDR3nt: TGTGCCAGCAGTCCAGGGAGCACAGATACGCAGTATTTT
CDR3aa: CASSPGSTDTQYF

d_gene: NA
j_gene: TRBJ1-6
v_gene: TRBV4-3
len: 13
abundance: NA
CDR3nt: TGCGCCAGCAGCCAGAAAGCTATCTCACCCCTCCACTTT
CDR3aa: CASSQKAISPLHF

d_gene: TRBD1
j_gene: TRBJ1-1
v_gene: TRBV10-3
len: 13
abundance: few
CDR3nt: TGTGCCATCAGCCCGGGACAGAGGACTGAAGCTTTCTTT
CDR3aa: CAISPGQRTEAFF

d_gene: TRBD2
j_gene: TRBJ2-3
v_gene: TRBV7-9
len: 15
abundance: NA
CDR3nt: TGTGCCAGCAGCACCGGCGGGGGGGCGGCAGATACGCAGTATTTT
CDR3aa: CASSTGGGAADTQYF

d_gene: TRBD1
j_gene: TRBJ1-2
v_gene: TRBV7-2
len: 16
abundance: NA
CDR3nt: TGTGCCAGCAGCCTGGACAGGGGAACGCTTAACTATGGCTACACCTTC
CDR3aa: CASSLDRGTLNYGYTF

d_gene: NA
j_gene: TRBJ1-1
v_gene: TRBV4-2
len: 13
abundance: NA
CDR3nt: TGTGCCAGCAGCCTTATAGAGGGTGCTGAAGCTTTCTTT
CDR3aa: CASSLIEGAEAFF

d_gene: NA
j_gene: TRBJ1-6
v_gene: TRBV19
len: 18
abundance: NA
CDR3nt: TGTGCCAGTAGTACCACGGGAGGCAGGAGCTCCTATAATTCACCCCTCCACTTT
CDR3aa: CASSTTGGRSSYNSPLHF

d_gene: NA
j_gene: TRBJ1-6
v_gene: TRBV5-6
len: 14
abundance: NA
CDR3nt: TGTGCCAGCAGCTTGGGAAGGGGTTGGTCACCCCTCCACTTT
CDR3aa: CASSLGRGWSPLHF

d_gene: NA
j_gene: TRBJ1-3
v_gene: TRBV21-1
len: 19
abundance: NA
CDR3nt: NA
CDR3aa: CASSKVGGGSRSTGNTIYF

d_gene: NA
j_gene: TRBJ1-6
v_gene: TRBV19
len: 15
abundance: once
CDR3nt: TGTGCCAGTAGTACCTCGAGCTCCTATAATTCACCCCTCCACTTT
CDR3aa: CASSTSSSYNSPLHF

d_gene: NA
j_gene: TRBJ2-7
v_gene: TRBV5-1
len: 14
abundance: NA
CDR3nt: TGCGCCAGCAGGACAGAGCCAGGACCCTACGAGCAGTACTTC
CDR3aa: CASRTEPGPYEQYF

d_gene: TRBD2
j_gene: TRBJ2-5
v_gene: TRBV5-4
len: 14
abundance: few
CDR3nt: TGTGCCAGCAGCTCTAGCGGGGGGCAAGAGACCCAGTACTTC
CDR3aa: CASSSSGGQETQYF

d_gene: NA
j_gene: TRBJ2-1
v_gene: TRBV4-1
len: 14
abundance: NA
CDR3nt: TGCGCCAGCAGCCAAGTGAGCAGGCACAATGAGCAGTTCTTC
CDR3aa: CASSQVSRHNEQFF

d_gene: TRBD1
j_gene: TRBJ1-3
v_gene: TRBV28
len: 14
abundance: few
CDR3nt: TGTGCCAGCAGCAAGACAGGGGCAGGAAACACCATATATTTT
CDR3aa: CASSKTGAGNTIYF

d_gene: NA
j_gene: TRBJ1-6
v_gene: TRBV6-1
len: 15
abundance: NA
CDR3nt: TGTGCCAGCAGTGAAATGGCCCACTATAATTCACCCCTCCACTTT
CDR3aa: CASSEMAHYNSPLHF

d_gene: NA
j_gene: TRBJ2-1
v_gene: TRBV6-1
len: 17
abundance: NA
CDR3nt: TGTGCCAGCAGTGGAACTATGGGGGGACAGAGGGGCAATGAGCAGTTCTTC
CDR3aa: CASSGTMGGQRGNEQFF

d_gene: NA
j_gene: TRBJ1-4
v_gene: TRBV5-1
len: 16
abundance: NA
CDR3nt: TGCGCCAGCAGCTTGGCCAATCGGGGGGCCGGTGAAAAACTGTTTTTT
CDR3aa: CASSLANRGAGEKLFF

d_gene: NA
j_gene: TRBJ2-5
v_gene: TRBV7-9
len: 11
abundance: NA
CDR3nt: TGTGCCAGCAGCCGACTCGAGACCCAGTACTTC
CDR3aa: CASSRLETQYF

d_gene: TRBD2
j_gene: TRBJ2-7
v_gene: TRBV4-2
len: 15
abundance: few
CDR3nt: TGTGCCAGCAGCCTTAAACTAGCGGGGGAGTACGAGCAGTACTTC
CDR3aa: CASSLKLAGEYEQYF

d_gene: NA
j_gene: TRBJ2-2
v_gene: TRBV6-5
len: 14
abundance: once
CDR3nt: TGTGCCAGCAGAGCTAGCGAGAACAGCGGGGAGCTGTTTTTT
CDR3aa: CASRASENSGELFF

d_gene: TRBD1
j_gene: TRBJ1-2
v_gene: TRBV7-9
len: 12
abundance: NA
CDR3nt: TGTGCCAGCAGCCAGGACAGGTTGGGCTACACCTTC
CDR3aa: CASSQDRLGYTF

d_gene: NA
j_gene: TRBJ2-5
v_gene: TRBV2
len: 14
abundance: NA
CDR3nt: TGTGCCAGCGACGTCGGGAGCTCTTCGGAGACCCAGTACTTC
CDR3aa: CASDVGSSSETQYF

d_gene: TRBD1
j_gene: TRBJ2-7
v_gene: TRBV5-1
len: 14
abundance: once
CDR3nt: TGCGCCAGCAGCAGGGACAGGGGTTCAGACGAGCAGTACTTC
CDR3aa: CASSRDRGSDEQYF

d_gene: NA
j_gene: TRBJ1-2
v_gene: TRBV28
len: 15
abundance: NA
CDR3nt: TGTGCCAGCAATGAACATACGTCGGGGGACTATGGCTACACCTTC
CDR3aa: CASNEHTSGDYGYTF

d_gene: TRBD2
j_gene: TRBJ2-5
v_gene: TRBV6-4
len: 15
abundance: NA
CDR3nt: TGTGCCAGCAGTAAGACTAGCGGGGGACAAGAGACCCAGTACTTC
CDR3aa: CASSKTSGGQETQYF

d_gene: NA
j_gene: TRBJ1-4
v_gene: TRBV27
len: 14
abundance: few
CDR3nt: TGTGCCAGCAGTCCCCCACCTATCGGGGAAAAACTGTTTTTT
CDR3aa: CASSPPPIGEKLFF

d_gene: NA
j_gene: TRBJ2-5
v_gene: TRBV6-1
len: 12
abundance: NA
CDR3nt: TGTGCCAGCGTGATAGGGGCGCAGACCCAGTACTTC
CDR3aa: CASVIGAQTQYF

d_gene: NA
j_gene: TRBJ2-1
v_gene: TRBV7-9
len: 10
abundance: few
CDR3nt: TGTGCCAGCAGCCCTCGTGAGCAGTTCTTC
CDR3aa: CASSPREQFF

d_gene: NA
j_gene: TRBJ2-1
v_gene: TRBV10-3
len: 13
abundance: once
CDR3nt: TGTGCCATCCTCCTCGGCGGGGCCAATGAGCAGTTCTTC
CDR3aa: CAILLGGANEQFF